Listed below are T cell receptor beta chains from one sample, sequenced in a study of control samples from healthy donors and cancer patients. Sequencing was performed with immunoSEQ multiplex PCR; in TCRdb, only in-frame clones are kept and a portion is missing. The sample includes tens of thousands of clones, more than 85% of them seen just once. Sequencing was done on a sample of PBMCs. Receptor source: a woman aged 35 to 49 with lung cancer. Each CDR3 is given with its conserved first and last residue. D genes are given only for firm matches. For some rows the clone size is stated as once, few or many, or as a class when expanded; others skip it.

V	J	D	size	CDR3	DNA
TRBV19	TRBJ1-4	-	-	CASSRDPMYSNEKLFF	TGTGCCAGTAGCCGGGACCCGATGTATTCGAACGAAAAACTGTTTTTT
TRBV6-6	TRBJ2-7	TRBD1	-	CASSSPGQLHYEQYF	TGTGCCAGCAGTTCCCCGGGACAGTTGCATTACGAGCAGTACTTC
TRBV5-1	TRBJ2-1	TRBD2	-	CASSSLAGGRNEQFF	TGCGCCAGCAGCTCTCTAGCGGGGGGGCGGAATGAGCAGTTCTTC
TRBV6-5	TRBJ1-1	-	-	CASSYDENTEAFF	TGTGCCAGCAGTTACGACGAGAACACTGAAGCTTTCTTT
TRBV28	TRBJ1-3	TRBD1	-	CASSSVAGTGPLARGNTIYF	TGTGCCAGCAGTTCGGTCGCCGGGACAGGCCCCTTGGCGAGAGGAAACACCATATATTTT
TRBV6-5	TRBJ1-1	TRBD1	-	CASSKPGQASTEAFF	TGTGCCAGCAGTAAGCCGGGACAGGCCTCCACTGAAGCTTTCTTT
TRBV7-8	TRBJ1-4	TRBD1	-	CASSLGQGHEKLFF	TGTGCCAGCAGCTTAGGACAGGGTCACGAAAAACTGTTTTTT
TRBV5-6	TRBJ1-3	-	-	CASSPYPVLSGNTIYF	TGTGCCAGCAGCCCCTACCCGGTACTGTCTGGAAACACCATATATTTT
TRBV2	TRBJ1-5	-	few	CASSESHRSDQPQHF	TGTGCCAGCAGTGAGAGTCATCGGTCGGATCAGCCCCAGCATTTT
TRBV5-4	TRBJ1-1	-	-	CASTRGLTEAFF	TGTGCCAGCACCAGGGGCCTGACTGAAGCTTTCTTT
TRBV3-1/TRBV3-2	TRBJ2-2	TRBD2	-	CASSQDRGGLYVRELFF	TGTGCCAGCAGCCAAGACCGGGGAGGGCTCTACGTCCGGGAGCTGTTTTTT
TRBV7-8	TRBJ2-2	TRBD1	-	CASSLGTGYNTGELFF	TGTGCCAGCAGCCTAGGGACAGGGTATAACACCGGGGAGCTGTTTTTT
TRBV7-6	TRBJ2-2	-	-	CASSLSTGATGELFF	TGTGCCAGCAGCTTAAGTACGGGAGCCACCGGGGAGCTGTTTTTT
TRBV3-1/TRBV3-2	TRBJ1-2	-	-	CASSLYFSTAPAKSGYTF	TGTGCCAGCAGCCTCTATTTTTCGACAGCCCCGGCAAAAAGTGGCTACACCTTC
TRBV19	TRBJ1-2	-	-	CASTPTPILDGYTF	TGTGCCAGTACCCCTACCCCGATTTTGGATGGCTACACCTTC
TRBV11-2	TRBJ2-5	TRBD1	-	CASSFGTAQETQYF	TGTGCCAGCAGCTTTGGGACAGCCCAAGAGACCCAGTACTTC
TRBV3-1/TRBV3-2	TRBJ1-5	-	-	CASSQDPAISNQPQHF	TGTGCCAGCAGCCAAGATCCCGCTATCAGCAATCAGCCCCAGCATTTT
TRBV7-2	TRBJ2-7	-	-	CASSFTGTYEQYF	TGTGCCAGCAGCTTTACAGGGACCTACGAGCAGTACTTC
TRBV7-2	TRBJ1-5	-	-	CASSLVGVGQPQHF	TGTGCCAGCAGCTTAGTGGGGGTAGGCCAGCCCCAGCATTTT
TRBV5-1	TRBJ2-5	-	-	CASSPDGGRQETQYF	TGCGCCAGCAGCCCGGACGGAGGGAGGCAAGAGACCCAGTACTTC
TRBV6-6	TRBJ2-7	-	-	CASSYASYEQYF	TGTGCCAGCAGTTACGCGTCCTACGAGCAGTACTTC
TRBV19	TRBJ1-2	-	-	CASSIEVLGGDGYTF	TGTGCCAGTAGTATTGAAGTCCTGGGCGGTGATGGCTACACCTTC
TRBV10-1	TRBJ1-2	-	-	CASSESGAPIGYGYTF	TGCGCCAGCAGTGAGTCCGGGGCGCCGATAGGCTATGGCTACACCTTC
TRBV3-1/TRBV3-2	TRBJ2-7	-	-	CASSQEMREQYF	TGTGCCAGCAGCCAAGAGATGAGGGAGCAGTACTTC
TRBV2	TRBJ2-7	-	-	CASSLDTSYEQYF	TGTGCCAGCAGTTTGGACACTTCCTACGAGCAGTACTTC
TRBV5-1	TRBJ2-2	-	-	CASSLAAVQTGELFF	TGCGCCAGCAGCTTGGCGGCCGTGCAAACCGGGGAGCTGTTTTTT
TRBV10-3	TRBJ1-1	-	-	CAISESTSGNTEAFF	TGTGCCATCAGTGAGTCGACGTCTGGGAACACTGAAGCTTTCTTT
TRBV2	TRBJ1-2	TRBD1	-	CASSGTGIIYGYTF	TGTGCCAGCAGTGGGACAGGAATTATCTATGGCTACACCTTC
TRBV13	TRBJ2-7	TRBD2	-	CASRGRLAGAYEQYF	TGTGCCAGCCGGGGACGACTAGCGGGGGCCTACGAGCAGTACTTC
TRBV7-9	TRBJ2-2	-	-	CASTPMGEELFF	TGTGCCAGCACCCCGATGGGGGAGGAGCTGTTTTTT
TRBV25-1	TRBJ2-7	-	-	CATRTPREQYF	TGTGCCACCCGGACGCCGAGGGAGCAGTACTTC
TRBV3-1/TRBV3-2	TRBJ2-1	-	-	CASSQAGRVGGYNEQFF	TGTGCCAGCAGCCAAGCCGGGCGAGTCGGGGGCTACAATGAGCAGTTCTTC
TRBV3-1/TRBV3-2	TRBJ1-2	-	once	CASSQAVPRDLNYGYTF	TGTGCCAGCAGCCAAGCTGTCCCCCGTGACCTTAACTATGGCTACACCTTC
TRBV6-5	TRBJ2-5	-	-	CASRPAGQETQYF	TGTGCCAGCAGGCCTGCCGGACAAGAGACCCAGTACTTC
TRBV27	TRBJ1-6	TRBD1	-	CASRHLDRGGNSPLHF	TGTGCCAGCAGACACTTAGACAGGGGGGGGAATTCACCCCTCCACTTT
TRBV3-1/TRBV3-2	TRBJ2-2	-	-	CASSQELGRGTGELFF	TGTGCCAGCAGCCAAGAGCTAGGGCGAGGCACCGGGGAGCTGTTTTTT
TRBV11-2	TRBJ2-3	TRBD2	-	CASTLGGDTQYF	TGTGCCAGCACTCTCGGGGGGGATACGCAGTATTTT
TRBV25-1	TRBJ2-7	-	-	CASKGFAGSGNYEQYF	TGTGCCAGCAAGGGTTTTGCGGGTTCGGGTAACTACGAGCAGTACTTC
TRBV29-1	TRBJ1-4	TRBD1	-	CSVGTGGGGEKLFF	TGCAGCGTTGGGACAGGGGGCGGAGGTGAAAAACTGTTTTTT
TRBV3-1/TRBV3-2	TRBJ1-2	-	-	CASSQAARGYTF	TGTGCCAGCAGCCAAGCCGCGCGGGGCTACACCTTC
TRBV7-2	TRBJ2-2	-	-	CASSLGWQLNTGELFF	TGTGCCAGCAGCTTAGGGTGGCAGTTAAACACCGGGGAGCTGTTTTTT
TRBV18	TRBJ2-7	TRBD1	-	CASSPEPGGALDEQYF	TGTGCCAGCTCACCCGAACCAGGGGGCGCGTTGGACGAGCAGTACTTC
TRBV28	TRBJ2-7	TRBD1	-	CASSPAGGTYEQYF	TGTGCCAGCAGCCCCGCAGGGGGTACCTACGAGCAGTACTTC
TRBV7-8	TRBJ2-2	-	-	CASSLVGPGELFF	TGTGCCAGCAGCTTAGTAGGGCCCGGGGAGCTGTTTTTT
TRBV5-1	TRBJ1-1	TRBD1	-	CASSFRDRGDGNTEAFF	TGCGCCAGCAGCTTCCGGGACAGGGGTGATGGGAACACTGAAGCTTTCTTT
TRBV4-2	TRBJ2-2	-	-	CASSQDGGAGELFF	TGTGCCAGCAGCCAAGATGGGGGCGCGGGGGAGCTGTTTTTT
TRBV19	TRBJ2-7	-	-	CASSPYNWGEQYF	TGTGCCAGTAGTCCCTACAACTGGGGCGAGCAGTACTTC
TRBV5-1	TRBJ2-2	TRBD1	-	CASSLDPGTGRTGELFF	TGCGCCAGCAGCCTTGATCCAGGGACAGGACGCACCGGGGAGCTGTTTTTT
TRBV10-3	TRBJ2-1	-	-	CAISESSAAGNEQFF	TGTGCCATCAGTGAGTCCTCGGCCGCGGGCAATGAGCAGTTCTTC
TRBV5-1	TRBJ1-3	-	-	CASSLGRGIGNTIYF	TGCGCCAGCAGCTTAGGAAGGGGGATAGGAAACACCATATATTTT
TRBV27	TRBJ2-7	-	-	CASSWGVGYEQYF	TGTGCCAGCAGTTGGGGGGTGGGGTACGAGCAGTACTTC
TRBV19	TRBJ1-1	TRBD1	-	CASSIDRTGVLNTEAFF	TGTGCCAGTAGTATAGATCGGACAGGAGTTTTGAACACTGAAGCTTTCTTT
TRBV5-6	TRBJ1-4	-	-	CASSSFQLNEKLFF	TGTGCCAGCAGCTCCTTCCAACTAAATGAAAAACTGTTTTTT
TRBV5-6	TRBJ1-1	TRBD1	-	CASSLGQGVAAFF	TGTGCCAGCAGCTTGGGACAGGGGGTGGCAGCTTTCTTT
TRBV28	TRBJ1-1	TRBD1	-	CASSHSGWVWGTGLTEAFF	TGTGCCAGCAGTCATAGCGGATGGGTCTGGGGGACAGGGCTCACTGAAGCTTTCTTT